One sample yielded the 19 T cell receptor beta chains listed below, sequenced in a study of OX40 agonist ivuxolimab in advanced cancers. Library creation used the immunoSEQ multiplex PCR assay. TCRdb limited this immuneACCESS table to in-frame rearrangements with V and J called. A share of clones is missing; checked studies link under half to unresolved V genes, and the rest is unexplained. The sample table contains about 88,000 clones; only one count was recorded for 75% to 90% of them. In total, the top ten clones hold over 0.2% of the sample. The sequenced sample was CD4+ or CD8+ T cells sorted from blood, obtained in a trial of the OX40 agonist ivuxolimab. The receptors were gathered from an adult with an advanced solid tumor such as melanoma, head and neck, liver or kidney cancer.

This chain uses TRBV6-5 with TRBJ2-7; TRBD2 matches at 8 bases. J was trimmed by 3 bases and V by 7 bases; bases with no gene match: 11. The CDR3 has 15 amino acids. Germline lookup yields CDR1 MNHEY and CDR2 SVGAGI. CDR3 loop: CASTTTKREIYEQYF. The CDR3 DNA is TGTGCCAGCACCACCACAAAGCGGGAGATCTACGAGCAGTACTTC.

The chain has TRBV7-9 and TRBJ1-5, with D possibly matching TRBD1 (5 bases). Germline loops: CDR1 SEHNR, CDR2 FQNEAQ (reference sequence). The CDR3 sequence is 15 residues long. The V and J ends lost 5 bases and 2 bases respectively, with 13 bases between them. The CDR3 spells CASSAEGSGNQPQHF. The CDR3 coding sequence is TGTGCCAGCAGCGCCGAGGGGAGTGGCAATCAGCCCCAGCATTTT.

The chain couples TRBV19 to TRBJ1-2; perhaps TRBD1 as D (5 bases). The V gene lost 3 bases and the J gene lost 6 bases, with 14 bases spanning the gap. The germline gives CDR1 LNHDA, CDR2 SQIVND (reference sequence). There are 14 residues in the CDR3. This CDR3 reads CASSILGPLDGYTF. In nucleotides, the CDR3 is TGTGCCAGTAGTATCTTGGGGCCGCTCGATGGCTACACCTTC.

The rearrangement uses TRBV4-3 and TRBJ2-3; the D gene could be TRBD1 or TRBD2 (5 bases each). Looked up from germline, CDR1 is LGHNA and CDR2 is YSLEER. This CDR3 has 15 amino acids. V lost 4 bases to trimming and J lost 6 bases, with 17 bases between them. CDR3 amino acids: CASSPARVRGDTQYF. The CDR3 DNA is TGCGCCAGCAGCCCGGCCAGGGTGAGGGGCGATACGCAGTATTTT.

The chain links TRBV7-2 to TRBJ1-5, with D possibly matching TRBD1 (6 bases). With 7 bases removed from V and 1 base from J, the gap between germline ends came to 11 bases. The CDR3 is 14 amino acids. CDR1 and CDR2 from the germline V gene are SGHTA and FQGNSA. CDR3 amino acids: CASTGGQSNQPQHF. The CDR3, as DNA: TGTGCCAGCACTGGGGGGCAGAGCAATCAGCCCCAGCATTTT.

As concerns this clone: The limits of the CDR3 on the DNA are not certain, so only TCRdb's listed CDR3 is given. This sequence joins TRBV5-6 and TRBJ2-4; the table's D call TRBD1 went unverified against the DNA. The length of the CDR3 is 14 amino acids, counting both ends. Germline V gene sequence: CDR1 SGHDT, CDR2 YYEEEE. CDR3 loop: CASSLGRVGRGNYF.

The CDR3 sequence is CASSWGTVETQYF. The CDR3 nucleotides read TGTGCCAGCAGCTGGGGGACAGTTGAGACCCAGTACTTC. The chain uses TRBV28 and TRBJ2-5, with 7 bases aligning to TRBD1. Per germline, CDR1 MDHEN and CDR2 SYDVKM. The CDR3 contains 13 residues. The trim removed 6 bases at V and 5 bases at J, leaving 6 bases unmatched.

The genes are TRBV28 and TRBJ2-7, with TRBD2 identical over 8 bases. Unmatched junction bases numbered 10, after V lost 6 bases and J lost 3 bases. The CDR3 extends over 15 amino acids. Germline V gene sequence: CDR1 MDHEN, CDR2 SYDVKM. DNA for the CDR3: TGTGCCAGCAGCTCTGCTAGCGGGTCTTACTACGAGCAGTACGTC. It encodes CASSSASGSYYEQYV.

This clone was recorded only once. The chain uses TRBV5-4 and TRBJ2-1; D is unresolved. V lost 0 bases to trimming and J lost 10 bases, with 8 bases between them. This CDR3 comprises 12 residues. The V gene's germline CDR1 is SGHNT and CDR2 YYREEE (reference sequence). In DNA form, the CDR3 reads TGTGCCAGCAGCTTGGCGAGACAAGAGCAGTTCTTC. Its protein is CASSLARQEQFF. Supplemented by reference TRBV5-4 and TRBJ2-1, the full variable domain reads ETGVTQSPTHLIKTRGQQVTLRCSSQSGHNTVSWYQQALGQGPQFIFQYYREEENGRGNFPPRFSGLQFPNYSSELNVNALELDDSALYLCASSLARQEQFFGPGTRLTVL.

This clone was recorded a few times. This rearrangement joins TRBV11-2 to TRBJ2-7; tentatively, D is TRBD1 or TRBD2 (6 bases each). V was cut by 5 bases and J by 1 base, with 21 bases left in between. From germline, CDR1 is SGHAT and CDR2 FQNNGV. The CDR3 extends over 17 amino acids. The CDR3 loop is CASSPTWGDKSSYEQYV. The CDR3 region has the DNA TGTGCCAGCAGCCCGACTTGGGGGGACAAGTCTTCCTACGAGCAGTACGTC.

The chain is built from TRBV7-2 and TRBJ2-1; 13 nucleotides line up with TRBD2. CDR3 length: 18 residues. CDR1 is SGHTA and CDR2 is FQGNSA in the germline V gene. Trimming took 0 bases from V and 6 from J; bases not matched to a gene: 8. The CDR3 spells CASSLALAGGLDPNEQFF. CDR3 nucleotides: TGTGCCAGCAGCTTAGCACTAGCGGGAGGGCTAGATCCCAATGAGCAGTTCTTC.

This chain links TRBV19 with TRBJ1-1, with D maybe TRBD1 (6 bases). CDR1 and CDR2 from the germline V gene are LNHDA and SQIVND (reference sequence). CDR3 length equals 13 residues. V was clipped by 4 bases and J by 3 bases, with 9 bases between them. The CDR3 reads CASSRQAHTEAFF. In nucleotides, the CDR3 is TGTGCCAGTAGTAGACAGGCCCACACTGAAGCTTTCTTT.

This chain links TRBV9 with TRBJ2-3; perhaps TRBD2 as D (5 bases). V dropped 7 bases and J dropped 4 bases, with 10 bases sitting between them. The CDR3 contains 12 residues. The germline CDR1 and CDR2 sequences are SGDLS and YYNGEE. In DNA, the CDR3 is TGTGCCAGCTCCGAACTAGCAGATACGCAGTATTTT. Translating it yields CASSELADTQYF.

The CDR3 protein is CASSVGTSGIKTQYF. In DNA, the CDR3 is TGTGCCAGCAGCGTAGGGACTAGCGGGATTAAGACCCAGTACTTC. The chain joins TRBV9 to TRBJ2-5, with 12 bases that match TRBD2. V lost 0 bases to trimming and J lost 6 bases; unmatched junction nucleotides: 3. Germline CDR1 is SGDLS and CDR2 is YYNGEE. The CDR3 sequence is 15 residues long.

The chain couples TRBV11-2 to TRBJ2-1; TRBD2 might be the D (5 bases). Trimming cost V 5 bases and J 10 bases, with 12 bases left between them. Germline CDR1 SGHAT, CDR2 FQNNGV. The CDR3 has 12 amino acids. CDR3 bases: TGTGCCAGCAGCCCAAGGCGAGGGGAGCAGTTCTTC. The encoded protein is CASSPRRGEQFF.

V is TRBV7-2 and J is TRBJ2-7; D tentatively reads TRBD1 or TRBD2 (7 bases each). Between the trimmed V and J ends, which lost 5 bases and 4 bases, there was a span of 15 bases. The CDR3 runs 14 residues. The V gene's germline CDR1 is SGHTA and CDR2 FQGNSA. CDR3 residues: CASSQGGIRYEQYF. The CDR3 DNA reads TGTGCCAGCAGCCAGGGGGGGATTAGATACGAGCAGTACTTC.

The sample holds one count of this clone. This chain connects TRBV4-2 to TRBJ2-5, with D unresolved. With 0 bases removed from V and 3 bases from J, the gap between germline ends came to 2 bases. Germline V gene lookup returns CDR1 LGHNA and CDR2 YNFKEQ. The CDR3 spans 12 residues. In DNA form, the CDR3 reads TGTGCCAGCAGCCAAGATAAAGAGACCCAGTACTTC. Translated, it gives CASSQDKETQYF.

CDR3 region: CASSPGHWNEQFF. The CDR3 nucleotides are TGCGCCAGCAGCCCGGGTCACTGGAATGAGCAGTTCTTC. This rearrangement joins TRBV5-1 to TRBJ2-1; no clear D gene. V lost 4 bases to trimming and J lost 7 bases, with 12 bases between them. This CDR3 has 13 amino acids. The germline V gene has CDR1 SGHRS and CDR2 YFSETQ.

The chain employs TRBV9 and TRBJ1-4; no reliable D call. Germline V gene data show CDR1 as SGDLS and CDR2 as YYNGEE. The CDR3 is made up of 16 amino acids. Deletions cut 0 bases from V and 5 bases from J, with 14 bases between. CDR3: CASSVAIGLGNEKLFF. CDR3 in DNA: TGTGCCAGCAGCGTAGCTATCGGCCTAGGGAATGAAAAACTGTTTTTT.